Below, one T cell receptor (beta chain) is given with its context. Its antigen is still unknown. No quality values exist for individual bases; no much larger clone is one base distant. These data belong to a study of T cell responses to AZD1222 COVID-19 vaccine (dated by TCRdb to the early 2020s). General notes on the study: AZD1222 recipients given second doses at about 4 weeks or at about 12 weeks were pooled, since spike-specific TCR depth and breadth were not found to differ between the two schedules. TCR sequencing covered about 230 trial participants: 200 to 220 given two doses of AZD1222 and 26 given two doses of MenACWY control vaccine. Trial participants were enrolled by age into subgroups of 18-55, 56-69 and 70-plus years, and roughly 150, 30 and 60 TCR-sequenced participants, respectively, were included in these subgroups.

Inclusive of the bounding cysteine and phenylalanine, the CDR3 is 14 residues long. Only the CDR3 portion is preserved as DNA: 42 bases, with reading frame beginning at the first base. CDR1 LNHDA and CDR2 SQIVND were looked up in the germline V gene (reference sequence). V loses 5 bases at its end and J loses 8 bases; junction bases beyond the gene matches: 8. The CDR3 regions of human TCRbeta chains were analyzed by immunosequencing. The authors processed their data as follows. Repertoire TCRs were checked for matches against a reference library of SARS-CoV-2-specific TCRs that had been generated using the MIRA antigen-specificity platform. Breadth was defined as the fraction of unique TCRs that were SARS-CoV-2-associated. Depth was defined as the fraction of total T cells that were SARS-CoV-2-associated. Using the MIRA data, each spike-specific TCR was mapped to the spike region that the TCR reacts to and placed in a CD4 or CD8 class. Log10-transformed breadth and depth values were compared by one-way ANOVA with Sidak's multiple comparisons tests. Drawn from immuneACCESS, this table holds only the in-frame rearrangements with V and J called that TCRdb kept. Clones are partly lost; checked studies trace under half to an unresolved V gene and leave the rest unexplained. V and J calls and clone size are copied from that table; D and trimming were computed from the DNA. Recorded for this sample are about 86,000 clones; under 95% of them occurred a single time. The top ten constitute 3% of the sample.

The paper's findings and limits, for the study overall: The 56-69-year group was small, and its depth increase did not reach significance, likely because of low power. Spike-specific TCR breadth and depth rose significantly after two AZD1222 doses compared with day 0 and with MenACWY recipients. Only six or seven AZD1222 recipients were SARS-CoV-2 seropositive at baseline, limiting conclusions about previously exposed vaccinees. Participants were mostly white British and included more females than males, and it was suggested by the authors that clonal diversity may have been underestimated. CD4 TCRs associated with the vaccine covered the entire spike protein, and the dominant responses were in regions 160-218 and 743-854. Because no day 14 peak-response samples were available, repertoires were characterized only after the peak T cell response. Nearly half of unique spike-specific TCRs reportedly recognized epitopes outside regions mutated in the B.1.351 and B.1.1.7 variants.

The sample's time point label, in plain terms: baseline before first vaccination. Samples from vaccinated people were obtained from the UK trials COV001 and COV002, which included a single-blind randomized controlled phase 2/3 trial of AZD1222 (ChAdOx1 nCoV-19) in healthy adults. Trial participant PBMC samples were collected at day 0 and day 28 after the second dose for TCRbeta chain sequencing. The chain is assembled from TRBV19 and TRBJ1-4; 7 nucleotides in the junction match TRBD1. This clonotype was sampled from an adult in good health. The material was peripheral blood, obtained on day 0 of AZD1222 vaccination. The nucleotide sequence reads TGTGCCAGTAGTTTACAGGGGTCGAAGGAAAAACTGTTTTTT. Its protein product is CASSLQGSKEKLFF.